Below, 25 T cell receptor beta chains from the same sample are listed, as sequenced in a study of T-cell memory formation after mild COVID-19. Each CDR3 protein gets one entry after TCRdb re-called the 5' RACE reads with MiXCR. This table has 500,000 to 650,000 distinct CDR3 sequences, about 20% appearing once. The sample was PBMCs or a T cell subset sorted from them (not recorded which). All receptors derive from an adult woman who had mild COVID-19 (a few samples of this study predate the infection). Cell type and time point are not known.

This clonotype was seen a handful of times. V and J are TRBV5-1 and TRBJ1-5; a weak D match, TRBD1 (5 bases). CDR1 is SGHRS, CDR2 YFSETQ, per germline. The CDR3 is made up of 14 amino acids. Trimming cost V 2 bases and J 7 bases, with 13 bases left between them. CDR3 region: CASSLGGVRQPQHF. CDR3 sequence (DNA): TGCGCCAGCAGCTTAGGAGGGGTGCGGCAGCCCCAGCATTTT.

This clonotype was seen a few times. This chain uses TRBV7-3 with TRBJ2-1; 9 bases are a match to TRBD2. Unmatched junction bases numbered 6, after V lost 2 bases and J lost 7 bases. This CDR3 spans 15 amino acids. Germline-derived CDR1 and CDR2 are SGHTA and FQGTGA. This CDR3 is CASSLVPSGTNEQFF. The CDR3 DNA is TGTGCCAGCAGCTTAGTCCCTAGCGGGACGAATGAGCAGTTCTTC.

This clonotype came up a few times. The chain joins TRBV24-1 to TRBJ1-2, with D perhaps TRBD1 (5 bases). The CDR3 sequence is 12 residues long. Trimming stripped 6 bases from V and 6 bases from J, with 10 bases between. Germline V gene data show CDR1 as KGHDR and CDR2 as SFDVKD. CDR3: CATSPAGDGYTF. In nucleotides, the CDR3 is TGTGCCACCAGTCCTGCGGGGGATGGCTACACCTTC.

This clonotype was seen only a few times. The rearrangement uses TRBV20-1 and TRBJ2-7; 10 nucleotides match TRBD1. The CDR3 is 14 amino acids. Trimming took 4 bases from V and 6 from J; bases not matched to a gene: 9. CDR1 DFQATT and CDR2 SNEGSKA come from the germline V gene (reference sequence). The CDR3 region is CSAKGQGSGGEQYF. For the CDR3, the DNA is TGCAGTGCTAAGGGACAGGGGTCGGGTGGCGAGCAGTACTTC.

This clonotype was observed a few times. CDR3 DNA sequence: TGTGCCAGCAGCCCCCGGGGAGAGTCTCATGGCTACACCTTC. Protein sequence: CASSPRGESHGYTF. The chain recombines TRBV7-9 with TRBJ1-2; D unresolved. Trimming shortened V by 5 bases and J by 6 bases, and 16 bases separated the two germline ends. CDR3 length: 14 amino acids. Germline V CDR1 and CDR2: SEHNR, FQNEAQ (reference sequence).

The V and J genes are TRBV29-1 and TRBJ2-7, with 8 bases lining up with TRBD1. The CDR3 consists of 13 residues. The germline gives CDR1 SQVTM, CDR2 ANQGSEA. V shed 7 bases, J shed 4 bases, and the junction held 9 bases outside the gene matches. DNA of the CDR3: TGCAGCGCCCACGGACAGGGAGGTTACGAGCAGTACTTC. Residues: CSAHGQGGYEQYF.

This chain joins TRBV28 and TRBJ2-7; a possible D gene is TRBD1 (6 bases). The CDR3 length is 15 residues. Germline V gene data show CDR1 as MDHEN and CDR2 as SYDVKM. The ends were cut back, 4 bases at V and 3 bases at J, with 16 bases in the middle. The CDR3: CASSSRTAKGYEQYF. The CDR3 DNA reads TGTGCCAGCAGTTCACGGACAGCTAAGGGCTACGAGCAGTACTTC.

In this sample, this clonotype turned up a few times. The V call is TRBV12-3 or TRBV12-4, the J call TRBJ1-4; TRBD1 agrees at 8 bases. Losses at the gene ends were 7 bases for V and 2 bases for J; bases not matched to a gene: 3. The CDR3 spans 14 residues. CDR3 coding DNA: TGTGCCAGCATTCACAGGGGGACTAATGAAAAACTGTTTTTT. Translating it yields CASIHRGTNEKLFF.

This clonotype came up a few times. This chain joins TRBV6-5 and TRBJ2-2; 9 bases line up with TRBD1. The CDR3 spans 13 residues. Germline-derived CDR1 and CDR2 are MNHEY and SVGAGI. With 6 bases clipped from V and 9 bases from J, the junction kept 5 bases outside the gene matches. CDR3 in amino acids: CASSWGQGRELFF. The CDR3 nucleotides read TGTGCCAGCAGCTGGGGACAGGGCCGGGAGCTGTTTTTT.

This clonotype was found a few times. The chain recombines TRBV20-1 with TRBJ2-5, with a weak D call TRBD1 (6 bases). Trimming took off 0 bases at V and 4 bases at J, with 15 bases between the two ends. Germline CDR1 reads DFQATT; CDR2 reads SNEGSKA (reference sequence). The CDR3 contains 15 residues. For the CDR3, the DNA is TGCAGTGCTAGAGATTGGAAAGGGGGACGAGAGACCCAGTACTTC. This gives the protein CSARDWKGGRETQYF.

The chain is built from TRBV5-6 and TRBJ2-1, with a tentative D call TRBD2 (5 bases). The germline V and J ends were trimmed by 2 bases and 0 bases, with 15 bases remaining between them. CDR3 length equals 17 residues. Looked up from germline, CDR1 is SGHDT and CDR2 is YYEEEE. The CDR3 is CASSFWLAESSYNEQFF. DNA of the CDR3: TGTGCCAGCAGCTTTTGGCTAGCCGAAAGCTCCTACAATGAGCAGTTCTTC.

J is TRBJ1-2 and V is TRBV14; unclear D gene. Germline V gene sequence: CDR1 SGHDN, CDR2 FVKESK. The CDR3 runs 14 residues. V was clipped by 2 bases and J by 1 base, with 8 bases between them. This CDR3 reads CASSQQRINYGYTF. The CDR3 DNA sequence: TGTGCCAGCAGCCAACAACGGATTAACTATGGCTACACCTTC.

CDR3 DNA sequence: TGCAGTGCTAGAGAGGGGCCGGGGCTTGGGCCACCCCTCCACTTT. Encoded protein: CSAREGPGLGPPLHF. This sequence joins TRBV20-1 and TRBJ1-6, with a possible D match to TRBD1 (5 bases). The germline gives CDR1 DFQATT, CDR2 SNEGSKA (reference sequence). Trimming removed 0 bases from V and 11 bases from J, with 17 bases in between. The CDR3 runs 15 residues.

This rearrangement joins TRBV13 to TRBJ1-4; tentatively, D is TRBD1 (5 bases). Germline CDR1 and CDR2: PRHDT and FYEKMQ (reference sequence). The CDR3 contains 16 residues. Trimming removed 5 bases at V and 0 bases at J, with 13 bases between. CDR3 amino acids: CASSPGGSATNEKLFF. CDR3 DNA sequence: TGTGCCAGCAGCCCTGGGGGGAGCGCAACTAATGAAAAACTGTTTTTT. Filled out from reference TRBV13 and TRBJ1-4, the complete variable domain reads AAGVIQSPRHLIKEKRETATLKCYPIPRHDTVYWYQQGPGQDPQFLISFYEKMQSDKGSIPDRFSAQQFSDYHSELNMSSLELGDSALYFCASSPGGSATNEKLFFGSGTQLSVL.

The chain joins TRBV5-4 to TRBJ2-1; 9 bases are shared with TRBD2. The J segment lost 6 bases and the V segment lost 0 bases, leaving 1 base of the junction unmatched. Looked up from germline, CDR1 is SGHNT and CDR2 is YYREEE (reference sequence). The CDR3 extends over 14 amino acids. Here the CDR3 DNA reads TGTGCCAGCAGCTTGGCTAGCGGGACCAATGAGCAGTTCTTC. Translated, it gives CASSLASGTNEQFF. The full variable domain, completed using reference TRBV5-4 and TRBJ2-1, is ETGVTQSPTHLIKTRGQQVTLRCSSQSGHNTVSWYQQALGQGPQFIFQYYREEENGRGNFPPRFSGLQFPNYSSELNVNALELDDSALYLCASSLASGTNEQFFGPGTRLTVL.

V gene TRBV15 combines with J gene TRBJ2-1; D unresolved. Germline-derived CDR1 and CDR2 are LNHNV and YYDKDF (reference sequence). V lost 6 bases and J 7 bases, leaving 10 bases between the germline ends. The CDR3 has 12 residues. The CDR3 here is CATRQEGNEQFF. CDR3 nucleotide sequence: TGTGCCACCAGGCAGGAAGGGAATGAGCAGTTCTTC.

The chain links TRBV25-1 to TRBJ2-7, with TRBD2 matching 9 bases. The germline CDR1 and CDR2 sequences are MGHDK and SYGVNS. V lost 8 bases, J lost 2 bases, and 7 bases stayed unmatched. The length of the CDR3 is 14 residues. The CDR3 bases are TGTGCCAGCTCCCATTTAGCGGGGGCCTACGAGCAGTACTTC. Protein: CASSHLAGAYEQYF.

The V and J genes are TRBV15 and TRBJ1-1; TRBD1 might be the D (5 bases). Germline V CDR1 and CDR2: LNHNV, YYDKDF (reference sequence). Deletions cut 0 bases from V and 5 bases from J, with 16 bases between. This CDR3 comprises 16 residues. The CDR3 sequence: CATSREGAGGGTEAFF. The CDR3 DNA is TGTGCCACCAGCAGAGAAGGGGCCGGGGGAGGTACTGAAGCTTTCTTT. Full variable domain (rest looked up from reference TRBV15 and TRBJ1-1): DAMVIQNPRYQVTQFGKPVTLSCSQTLNHNVMYWYQQKSSQAPKLLFHYYDKDFNNEADTPDNFQSRRPNTSFCFLDIRSPGLGDTAMYLCATSREGAGGGTEAFFGQGTRLTVV.

This clonotype was seen more than once but under ten times. This rearrangement joins TRBV5-1 to TRBJ2-1; D unresolved. The CDR3 covers 14 residues. V was cut by 6 bases and J by 7 bases, with 17 bases left in between. CDR1 SGHRS and CDR2 YFSETQ come from the germline V gene. The CDR3 protein is CASTEPYRRNEQFF. The CDR3 DNA reads as TGCGCCAGCACAGAGCCCTACCGCCGAAATGAGCAGTTCTTC.

V gene TRBV20-1 combines with J gene TRBJ2-7; TRBD2 agrees at 13 bases. Germline trimming cut 2 bases from V and 5 bases from J; bases unmatched to any gene: 9. The CDR3 is 16 residues long. The germline V gene has CDR1 DFQATT and CDR2 SNEGSKA (reference sequence). Written as DNA, the CDR3 is TGCAGTGCTAGATGGGGGACTAGCGGGACTTGGGACGAGCAGTACTTC. The encoded protein is CSARWGTSGTWDEQYF.

The sample holds a few counts of this clonotype. The chain is built from TRBV7-3 and TRBJ2-3; D tentatively fits TRBD1 or TRBD2 (6 bases each). Germline CDR1 SGHTA, CDR2 FQGTGA. V was pared by 5 bases and J by 5 bases, with 14 bases between. This CDR3 is built from 14 residues. The CDR3: CASSPSGAVDTQYF. In DNA, the CDR3 is TGTGCCAGCAGCCCGTCGGGGGCGGTAGATACGCAGTATTTT.

This clonotype was seen a handful of times. J is TRBJ1-5 and V is TRBV6-1; D ambiguous. The CDR3 length is 16 residues. Trimming pared 1 base from V and 0 bases from J, leaving 10 bases between. Germline V CDR1 and CDR2: MNHNS, SASEGT. DNA for the CDR3: TGTGCCAGCAGTGAAGGCCTCGGGGTTAGCAATCAGCCCCAGCATTTT. It translates to CASSEGLGVSNQPQHF.

Written as DNA, the CDR3 is TGTGCCAGCAGCCAAGTATTAGGCGGGAATGAGCAGTTCTTC. Translation gives CASSQVLGGNEQFF. The chain couples TRBV4-2 to TRBJ2-1; perhaps TRBD2 as D (5 bases). Trimming took off 1 base at V and 7 bases at J, with 11 bases between the two ends. The germline V gene encodes CDR1 LGHNA and CDR2 YNFKEQ. The CDR3 contains 14 residues.

The chain joins TRBV11-3 to TRBJ2-7; possible D gene TRBD1, 6 bases. Germline CDR1 reads SGHNT; CDR2 reads YENEEA. CDR3 length: 15 residues. The V gene lost 5 bases and the J gene lost 2 bases, with 16 bases spanning the gap. CDR3 bases: TGTGCCAGCAGCGGAACTCTACAGGGAACCTACGAGCAGTACTTC. Its protein product is CASSGTLQGTYEQYF.

The genes are TRBV15 and TRBJ2-1; D is possibly TRBD2 (5 bases). The CDR3 has 16 amino acids. Germline V gene lookup returns CDR1 LNHNV and CDR2 YYDKDF (reference sequence). V was trimmed by 1 base and J by 1 base, leaving 11 bases between them. CDR3 DNA: TGTGCCACCAGCAGAGCGGGGAGAGGGTCCTACAATGAGCAGTTCTTC. This gives the protein CATSRAGRGSYNEQFF.